This is a list of T cell receptor beta chains from one sample in a study of T cell repertoires in cytomegalovirus infection. TCRdb itself ran the reads through MiXCR, one entry per CDR3 protein. Of 450,000 to 650,000 distinct CDR3 sequences listed, 26% are singletons. Sample: PBMCs. These receptors came from a human donor in good health (CMV status not recorded). Some clones in this sample may be carry-over from other donors' samples. CDR3s include the opening cysteine and the closing phenylalanine or tryptophan. Each record gives: clone size, J gene, D gene, V gene, CDR3 protein, CDR3 DNA. The D gene is left open where the match is weak. For some rows the clone size is stated as once, few or many, or as a class when expanded; others skip it.

size: .; J: TRBJ2-7; D: .; V: TRBV12-3/TRBV12-4; CDR3: CASRLTYEQYF; DNA: TGTGCCAGCAGACTCACCTACGAGCAGTACTTC
size: few; J: TRBJ2-1; D: TRBD2; V: TRBV7-8; CDR3: CASSGIAGSSYNEQFF; DNA: TGTGCCAGCAGTGGGATAGCGGGGAGCTCCTACAATGAGCAGTTCTTC
size: few; J: TRBJ1-2; D: TRBD1; V: TRBV7-8; CDR3: CASSLAGTVDYGYTF; DNA: TGTGCCAGCAGCTTAGCAGGGACAGTGGACTATGGCTACACCTTC
size: once; J: TRBJ1-2; D: .; V: TRBV7-2; CDR3: CASRENFGYTF; DNA: TGTGCCAGCAGGGAGAACTTTGGCTACACCTTC
size: .; J: TRBJ2-1; D: TRBD2; V: TRBV29-1; CDR3: CSVERLAGGPGEQFF; DNA: TGCAGCGTTGAAAGACTAGCGGGAGGGCCCGGTGAGCAGTTCTTC
size: .; J: TRBJ2-2; D: .; V: TRBV5-1; CDR3: CASSFGVNTGELFF; DNA: TGCGCCAGCAGCTTTGGGGTAAACACCGGGGAGCTGTTTTTT
size: many; J: TRBJ1-1; D: TRBD1; V: TRBV12-3/TRBV12-4; CDR3: CASSANTGTGGTEAFF; DNA: TGTGCCAGCAGTGCTAATACCGGGACAGGTGGCACTGAAGCTTTCTTT
size: few; J: TRBJ2-1; D: .; V: TRBV15; CDR3: CATRDSGRNEQFF; DNA: TGTGCCACCAGAGACTCGGGACGCAATGAGCAGTTCTTC
size: many; J: TRBJ2-1; D: TRBD2; V: TRBV7-3; CDR3: CASSSTGTSGSNEQFF; DNA: TGTGCCAGCAGCTCAACCGGGACTAGCGGGAGCAATGAGCAGTTCTTC
size: .; J: TRBJ2-3; D: TRBD2; V: TRBV27; CDR3: CASSSIRTSGRFWDTQYF; DNA: TGTGCCAGCAGTTCAATCCGGACTAGCGGGAGATTCTGGGATACGCAGTATTTT
size: .; J: TRBJ2-6; D: .; V: TRBV4-3; CDR3: CASSQVGGGAGANVLTF; DNA: TGCGCCAGCAGCCAAGTAGGGGGAGGGGCGGGGGCCAACGTCCTGACTTTC
size: .; J: TRBJ2-1; D: .; V: TRBV12-3/TRBV12-4; CDR3: CASSFVSGGRTFF; DNA: TGTGCCAGCAGTTTCGTCTCTGGTGGGCGGACGTTCTTC
size: .; J: TRBJ1-3; D: TRBD1; V: TRBV12-3/TRBV12-4; CDR3: CASQQGAVNTIYF; DNA: TGTGCCAGCCAGCAGGGGGCGGTAAACACCATATATTTT
size: .; J: TRBJ2-5; D: TRBD1; V: TRBV6-5; CDR3: CASSYRPGQQETQYF; DNA: TGTGCCAGCAGTTACAGGCCGGGACAGCAAGAGACCCAGTACTTC
size: many; J: TRBJ1-1; D: .; V: TRBV7-8; CDR3: CASSSPENTEAFF; DNA: TGTGCCAGCAGCTCCCCAGAGAACACTGAAGCTTTCTTT
size: .; J: TRBJ2-2; D: .; V: TRBV4-3; CDR3: CASSQDPRGRTGELFF; DNA: TGCGCCAGCAGCCAAGATCCCCGGGGGAGGACCGGGGAGCTGTTTTTT
size: few; J: TRBJ1-2; D: .; V: TRBV18; CDR3: CASSALQGAHGYTF; DNA: TGTGCCAGCTCAGCCTTACAGGGAGCCCATGGCTACACCTTC
size: .; J: TRBJ1-1; D: .; V: TRBV6-2/TRBV6-3; CDR3: CASSLDSPSGGTEAFF; DNA: TGTGCCAGCAGTTTGGACAGCCCCTCCGGAGGAACTGAAGCTTTCTTT
size: .; J: TRBJ2-2; D: .; V: TRBV20-1; CDR3: CSARRGAGTSAGELFF; DNA: TGCAGTGCTAGAAGAGGGGCGGGAACGTCGGCCGGGGAGCTGTTTTTT
size: many; J: TRBJ2-6; D: .; V: TRBV12-5; CDR3: CASGLVTEQVERLSGANVLTF; DNA: TGTGCTAGTGGTTTGGTAACGGAACAGGTCGAAAGGCTCTCTGGGGCCAACGTCCTGACTTTC
size: .; J: TRBJ2-5; D: TRBD2; V: TRBV12-3/TRBV12-4; CDR3: CASSQLAGGRETQYF; DNA: TGTGCCAGCAGCCAACTAGCGGGAGGGAGGGAGACCCAGTACTTC
size: .; J: TRBJ2-7; D: TRBD2; V: TRBV27; CDR3: CASSLSPSGTAYEQYF; DNA: TGTGCCAGCAGTTTATCCCCTAGCGGGACCGCCTACGAGCAGTACTTC
size: .; J: TRBJ2-1; D: TRBD2; V: TRBV6-2/TRBV6-3; CDR3: CASFRGTSGNNEQFF; DNA: TGTGCCAGCTTCCGAGGGACTAGCGGGAACAATGAGCAGTTCTTC
size: few; J: TRBJ2-1; D: .; V: TRBV7-6; CDR3: CASSQGGLYNEQFF; DNA: TGTGCCAGCAGCCAGGGGGGACTTTACAATGAGCAGTTCTTC
size: .; J: TRBJ2-2; D: TRBD2; V: TRBV19; CDR3: CASSIRRAGAGELFF; DNA: TGTGCCAGTAGTATAAGGCGAGCGGGGGCCGGGGAGCTGTTTTTT
size: .; J: TRBJ2-5; D: .; V: TRBV7-8; CDR3: CASSWGGETQYF; DNA: TGTGCCAGCAGCTGGGGCGGAGAGACCCAGTACTTC
size: .; J: TRBJ2-3; D: TRBD2; V: TRBV5-1; CDR3: CASSSGWRGNTDTQYF; DNA: TGCGCCAGCAGTTCAGGGTGGCGGGGGAACACAGATACGCAGTATTTT
size: many; J: TRBJ1-5; D: TRBD1; V: TRBV7-2; CDR3: CASSKTGQGPNQPQHF; DNA: TGTGCCAGCAGCAAAACCGGACAGGGGCCTAATCAGCCCCAGCATTTT
size: .; J: TRBJ1-1; D: TRBD1; V: TRBV20-1; CDR3: CSATFRQGPMNTEAFF; DNA: TGCAGTGCTACATTTAGACAGGGGCCCATGAACACTGAAGCTTTCTTT
size: few; J: TRBJ1-5; D: .; V: TRBV5-5; CDR3: CASSLVGISNQPQHF; DNA: TGTGCCAGCAGCTTGGTGGGGATTAGCAATCAGCCCCAGCATTTT
size: .; J: TRBJ2-7; D: TRBD2; V: TRBV6-5; CDR3: CASSYSFSGGSAYEQYF; DNA: TGTGCCAGCAGTTACTCGTTTTCAGGCGGGAGTGCCTACGAGCAGTACTTC
size: many; J: TRBJ1-1; D: .; V: TRBV7-2; CDR3: CASSFVHLNTEAFF; DNA: TGTGCCAGCAGCTTTGTTCACCTGAACACTGAAGCTTTCTTT
size: few; J: TRBJ2-1; D: .; V: TRBV6-2/TRBV6-3; CDR3: CASSQPGEPRSF; DNA: TGTGCCAGCAGTCAACCCGGCGAGCCCAGGTCCTTC
size: few; J: TRBJ2-7; D: .; V: TRBV18; CDR3: CASSPKGPEAVYEQYF; DNA: TGTGCCAGCTCACCAAAGGGTCCAGAAGCTGTCTACGAGCAGTACTTC
size: many; J: TRBJ2-7; D: TRBD2; V: TRBV12-3/TRBV12-4; CDR3: CASSLSPLAGGREQYF; DNA: TGTGCCAGCAGTTTAAGTCCCCTAGCGGGAGGGCGCGAGCAGTACTTC
size: .; J: TRBJ1-2; D: TRBD1; V: TRBV12-3/TRBV12-4; CDR3: CASSPTGTGEGYTF; DNA: TGTGCCAGCAGTCCGACCGGGACAGGGGAAGGCTACACCTTC
size: .; J: TRBJ2-1; D: .; V: TRBV24-1; CDR3: CATSDPRAGNNEQFF; DNA: TGTGCCACCAGTGACCCTCGGGCAGGCAACAATGAGCAGTTCTTC
size: .; J: TRBJ1-5; D: .; V: TRBV19; CDR3: CASSVSNQPQHF; DNA: TGTGCCAGTAGTGTTTCAAATCAGCCCCAGCATTTT
size: .; J: TRBJ2-1; D: .; V: TRBV5-4; CDR3: CASSGRQPGSYNEQFF; DNA: TGTGCCAGCAGCGGTAGGCAGCCGGGGAGTTACAATGAGCAGTTCTTC